This TCR beta chain was sequenced for a study of T cells in Graves' hyperthyroidism and ophthalmopathy. RNA transcripts served as the template for amplifying TCR beta CDR3 regions. Primed by the HTBI set, a first-round RT-PCR was run on the TCR CDR3. TCRdb reanalysed the multiplex PCR reads using MiXCR and keeps one entry per CDR3 protein. This sample has under 700,000 distinct CDR3 sequences; 35% to 55% occur once, and the top ten carry 6.5% to 9%. Germline CDR1 and CDR2: ENHRY and SYGVKD. The ends were cut back, 4 bases at V and 4 bases at J, with 10 bases in the middle. The CDR3 covers 13 residues.

The chain couples TRBV10-3 to TRBJ1-1, with D maybe TRBD1 (5 bases). The TCR comes from a woman younger than 35 with Graves' hyperthyroidism. The sequenced sample consisted of peripheral blood or thyroid tissue (not recorded which). CDR3: CAISVSGFTEAFF. The CDR3 DNA reads TGTGCCATCAGTGTGTCAGGGTTCACTGAAGCTTTCTTT.